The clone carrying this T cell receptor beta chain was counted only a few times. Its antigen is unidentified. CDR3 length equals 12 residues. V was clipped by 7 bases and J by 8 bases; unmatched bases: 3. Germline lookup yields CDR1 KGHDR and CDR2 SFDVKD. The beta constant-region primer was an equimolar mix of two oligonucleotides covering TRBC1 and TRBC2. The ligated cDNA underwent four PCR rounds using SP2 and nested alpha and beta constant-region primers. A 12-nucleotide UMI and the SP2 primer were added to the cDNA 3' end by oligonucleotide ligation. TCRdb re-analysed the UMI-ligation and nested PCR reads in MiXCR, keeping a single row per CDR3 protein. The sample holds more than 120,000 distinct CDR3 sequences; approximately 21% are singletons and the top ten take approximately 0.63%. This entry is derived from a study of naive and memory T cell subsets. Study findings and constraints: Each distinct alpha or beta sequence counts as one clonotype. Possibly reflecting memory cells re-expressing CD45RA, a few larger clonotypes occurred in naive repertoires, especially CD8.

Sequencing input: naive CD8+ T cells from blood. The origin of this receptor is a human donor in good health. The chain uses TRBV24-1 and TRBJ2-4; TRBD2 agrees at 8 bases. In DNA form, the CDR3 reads TGTGCCACCAGCCGGGGGGGGGACATTCAGTACTTC. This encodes CATSRGGDIQYF.